Shown below are 6 T cell receptor beta chains from a single sample sequenced in a study of T cells after yellow fever vaccination. MiXCR, run by TCRdb on the 5' RACE reads, gives a single entry per CDR3 protein. The sample has hundreds of thousands of distinct CDR3 sequences; 3.6% are singletons. This sample comprised PBMCs, obtained on the day of the yellow fever booster vaccination. The receptors stem from a man in his late teens or twenties who received the YFV17D yellow fever vaccine.

V is TRBV11-2 and J is TRBJ2-1, with TRBD2 matching 7 bases. The CDR3 has 16 residues. V was clipped by 7 bases and J by 4 bases; unmatched bases: 13. Germline V CDR1 and CDR2: SGHAT, FQNNGV. The CDR3 region has the DNA TGTGCCAGCACTACGGGGAGCGGGGCCTTTTACAATGAGCAGTTCTTC. It encodes CASTTGSGAFYNEQFF.

The chain joins TRBV5-4 to TRBJ2-4, with TRBD2 matching over 10 bases. The V and J ends lost 8 bases and 1 base, in that order; junction bases with no gene match: 6. The CDR3 is made up of 15 amino acids. CDR1 SGHNT and CDR2 YYREEE come from the germline V gene (reference sequence). CDR3 in amino acids: CASQSGGAAKNIQYF. In DNA form, the CDR3 reads TGTGCCAGTCAGAGCGGGGGGGCCGCCAAAAACATTCAGTACTTC.

This clonotype was detected a few times. V gene TRBV11-2 combines with J gene TRBJ2-1, with unresolved D. This CDR3 region has 12 residues. Looked up from germline, CDR1 is SGHAT and CDR2 is FQNNGV. The V end lost 3 bases, the J end lost 9 bases, and 9 bases lay between the germline ends. The CDR3 sequence is CASSLKVAEQFF. The CDR3 DNA follows: TGTGCCAGCAGCTTGAAGGTTGCTGAGCAGTTCTTC.

This clonotype has at least ten counts. The V gene is TRBV5-4, the J gene TRBJ2-7; TRBD2 is a possible D gene (6 bases). The CDR3 totals 14 residues. Between the trimmed V and J ends, which lost 0 bases and 1 base, there was a span of 8 bases. The germline V gene encodes CDR1 SGHNT and CDR2 YYREEE (reference sequence). This CDR3 reads CASSLGGRSYEQYF. The DNA for the CDR3 is TGTGCCAGCAGCTTGGGGGGGAGGTCCTACGAGCAGTACTTC.

This sequence joins TRBV5-4 and TRBJ2-3; 7 bases agree with TRBD1. The CDR3 loop spans 17 amino acids. The V gene end was trimmed by 0 bases and the J gene end by 1 base; junction bases not matched to a gene: 8. Germline values: CDR1 SGHNT, CDR2 YYREEE (reference sequence). CDR3 coding DNA: TGTGCCAGCAGCTTGGAACAGGGGAACGGAGGCACAGATACGCAGTATTTT. Its protein is CASSLEQGNGGTDTQYF.

This chain links TRBV29-1 with TRBJ2-7, with 9 positions matching TRBD1. The ends lost 6 bases at V and 2 bases at J; junction bases unmatched: 5. The CDR3 extends over 13 amino acids. CDR1 SQVTM and CDR2 ANQGSEA come from the germline V gene. The CDR3, as DNA: TGCAGCGTCCGGACAGGGGATACCTACGAGCAGTACGTC. Its translation is CSVRTGDTYEQYV.